A selection of T cell receptor beta chains follows, all from one sample in a study of T and B cells in COVID-19 patients. MiXCR, applied by TCRdb to the multiplex PCR reads, yields one record per CDR3 protein. The profile covers about 16,000 distinct CDR3 sequences, with under 35% appearing a single time and around 3.1% taken by the ten largest. Sequencing used blood. The receptor set was obtained from a human donor who had recovered from COVID-19. The CDR3 runs from the conserved cysteine through the conserved F or W. A D gene is named only where the DNA matches it firmly. Clone size is stated in some rows and not others, as once, few, many or a class when expanded.

>few|TRBJ1-1|TRBV27|NA
CASSLKGATEAFF
TGTGCCAGCAGTTTAAAAGGGGCCACTGAAGCTTTCTTT
>few|TRBJ2-7|TRBV20-1|TRBD1
CSADRDNAYEQYF
TGCAGTGCTGACAGGGACAACGCCTACGAGCAGTACTTC
>NA|TRBJ1-2|TRBV27|NA
CASSREGYGYTF
TGTGCCAGCAGCAGGGAGGGGTATGGCTACACCTTC
>medium-sized|TRBJ1-2|TRBV29-1|TRBD1
CSVEDLGQGGNYGYTF
TGCAGCGTTGAAGATCTAGGGCAGGGGGGAAACTATGGCTACACCTTC
>NA|TRBJ1-3|TRBV12-3/TRBV12-4|NA
CASSLWQGGYTIYF
TGTGCCAGCAGTTTATGGCAGGGCGGATACACCATATATTTT
>few|TRBJ1-5|TRBV19|NA
CASSLKAQPNQPQHF
TGTGCCAGTAGCTTGAAGGCGCAGCCTAATCAGCCCCAGCATTTT
>NA|TRBJ1-3|TRBV5-4|TRBD1
CASSRGLAGGSGGHTIYF
TGTGCCAGCAGCCGGGGTCTGGCAGGGGGGAGCGGAGGGCACACCATATATTTT
>many|TRBJ2-2|TRBV27|NA
CASSFRAAQRRTNTGELFF
TGTGCCAGCAGCTTTAGGGCCGCCCAGCGGCGAACGAACACCGGGGAGCTGTTTTTT
>NA|TRBJ2-5|TRBV14|NA
CASSVGAGRTQYF
TGTGCCAGCAGCGTCGGGGCCGGTCGGACCCAGTACTTC
>NA|TRBJ2-5|TRBV4-2|TRBD2
CASSPRETSGVGTQYF
TGTGCCAGCAGCCCCCGCGAGACTAGCGGGGTTGGGACCCAGTACTTC
>NA|TRBJ1-1|TRBV27|NA
CASSLAGVRAVNTEAFF
TGTGCCAGCAGTTTAGCGGGCGTCAGGGCCGTGAACACTGAAGCTTTCTTT
>many|TRBJ2-7|TRBV30|TRBD1
CAWSEGDRDQDEQYF
TGTGCCTGGAGTGAGGGGGACAGGGACCAGGACGAGCAGTACTTC
>NA|TRBJ1-1|TRBV27|NA
CASSPEAGAMNTEAFF
TGTGCCAGCAGTCCAGAGGCAGGAGCCATGAACACTGAAGCTTTCTTT
>few|TRBJ1-1|TRBV6-2/TRBV6-3|TRBD1
CASRGRQGFTEAFF
TGTGCCAGCAGAGGCAGACAGGGGTTCACTGAAGCTTTCTTT
>NA|TRBJ2-5|TRBV20-1|NA
CSARVRETQYF
TGCAGTGCTAGAGTACGAGAGACCCAGTACTTC
>few|TRBJ1-5|TRBV27|NA
CASSPHSNQPQHF
TGTGCCAGCAGCCCCCATAGCAATCAGCCCCAGCATTTT
>NA|TRBJ1-1|TRBV18|NA
CASSPAGEPAFF
TGTGCCAGCTCACCGGCAGGGGAGCCGGCTTTCTTT
>few|TRBJ1-5|TRBV30|NA
CAWSVGVPNQPQHF
TGTGCCTGGAGTGTGGGGGTCCCTAATCAGCCCCAGCATTTT
>few|TRBJ2-7|TRBV5-5|NA
CASSPSVDSPEQYF
TGTGCCAGCAGCCCGTCGGTAGACAGCCCCGAGCAGTACTTC
>NA|TRBJ2-2|TRBV20-1|TRBD2
CSARDKATSGASTGELFF
TGCAGTGCTAGAGATAAGGCGACTAGCGGGGCGAGCACCGGGGAGCTGTTTTTT
>NA|TRBJ2-7|TRBV5-5|TRBD2
CASRREGPVSYEQYF
TGCGCCAGTAGGAGGGAGGGCCCTGTCTCCTACGAGCAGTACTTC
>few|TRBJ2-1|TRBV5-1|NA
CASSPRATGVNEQFF
TGCGCCAGCAGCCCGCGGGCCACCGGGGTCAATGAGCAGTTCTTC